This TCR beta chain was profiled in a study of early T cells in non-severe SARS-CoV-2 infection. Researchers tagged individual cDNA molecules with unique molecular identifiers. TCRdb re-called the 5' RACE reads through MiXCR, storing one row per CDR3 protein. The profile shows around 83,000 distinct CDR3 sequences, around 9.3% of them singletons. J lost 7 bases, V lost 5 bases, and 6 bases had no gene match. Germline V gives CDR1 SGDLS, CDR2 YYNGEE. The CDR3 covers 14 residues. V and J are TRBV9 and TRBJ1-6, with 7 bases lining up with TRBD1. The receptor's source is an adult who was a healthcare worker with PCR-confirmed SARS-CoV-2 infection or an uninfected control (not recorded which). The sequencing used whole blood, collected at baseline. Here the CDR3 reads CASSESGGNSPLHF. The CDR3 DNA reads TGTGCCAGCAGTGAGTCAGGGGGGAATTCACCCCTCCACTTT.